A few counts support the clone carrying this T cell receptor beta chain. This record comes from a study of T-cell reconstitution after alpha-beta-depleted transplantation in children. Germline loops: CDR1 LNHNV, CDR2 YYDKDF (reference sequence). This CDR3 region has 16 residues. The V gene end was trimmed by 1 base and the J gene end by 3 bases; junction bases not matched to a gene: 7. Unique molecular identifiers were incorporated during preparation of the TCRbeta library. A single record per CDR3 protein comes from TCRdb applying MiXCR to the PCR reads. The sample includes some 590,000 distinct CDR3 sequences, roughly a tenth of them seen just once.

This receptor was taken from a human donor who donated a stem cell graft to a child with acute myeloid leukemia. The J gene is TRBJ2-7, the V gene TRBV15; 9 bases are shared with TRBD2. This sample comprised PBMCs from the stem cell graft donor, obtained from the stem cell graft. The CDR3, as DNA: TGTGCCACCAGCAGAGGCCCGGCGGGAGGGTTCTACGAGCAGTACTTC. Translation: CATSRGPAGGFYEQYF.